The source of this T cell receptor (beta chain) is a study of blood T cell repertoires in COVID-19. Overall study: The United States, Italy and Spain supplied acute and convalescent COVID-19 samples. Sources were T cells, B-cell-depleted T cells, or PBMCs; the material itself was cDNA or gDNA.

Per the original methods: Estimated nucleated cell counts came from reference gene primer amplification. Repertoires were generated with immunoSEQ multiplex PCR, while TCRdb's copy carries only in-frame clones and drops some. V and J calls and clone size are copied from that table; D and trimming were computed from the DNA. This table holds about 50,000 clones, 86% found once. This CDR3 contains 16 residues. V lost 4 bases, J lost 3 bases, and 3 bases stayed unmatched. CDR1 is SEHNR, CDR2 FQNEAQ, per germline (reference sequence). The rearrangement uses TRBV7-9 and TRBJ2-5, with 15 bases that match TRBD2. Sequenced input: peripheral blood. The clonotype was recovered from a man aged 40-50 years with active COVID-19. The CDR3 nucleotides read TGTGCCAGCAGCTCCGGACTAGCGGGAGGGAAAGAGACCCAGTACTTC. Encoded protein: CASSSGLAGGKETQYF.